Below, 25 T cell receptor beta chains from the same sample are listed, as sequenced in a study of brain metastases from non-small cell lung cancer. Profiled with immunoSEQ multiplex PCR; TCRdb holds only in-frame clones, not every one. This sample has 2,500 to 3,500 clones; 80% to 90% occur once, and the top ten carry more than 6.5%. The sequencing input was primary lung tumor tissue. The receptors originated from a donor aged 40 or over with non-small cell lung cancer.

The CDR3: CASSSQETQYF. In nucleotides, the CDR3 is TGTGCCAGCAGCTCCCAAGAGACCCAGTACTTC. The genes are TRBV7-9 and TRBJ2-5; D remains unclear. CDR1 SEHNR and CDR2 FQNEAQ come from the germline V gene (reference sequence). V was cut by 4 bases and J by 1 base, with 1 base left in between. This CDR3 is 11 amino acids long.

This clone was observed a single time. V is TRBV2 and J is TRBJ2-7; D call uncertain. Trimming stripped 4 bases from V and 5 bases from J, with 6 bases between. Germline loops: CDR1 SNHLY, CDR2 FYNNEI. This CDR3 has 11 amino acids. The CDR3 sequence is CASSVIDEQYF. The CDR3 region has the DNA TGTGCCAGCAGTGTGATCGACGAGCAGTACTTC.

About this clone itself: Mismatch with germline at one junction end may stem from a read error. This sequence joins TRBV7-9 and TRBJ1-1, with D unresolved. The CDR3 extends over 13 amino acids. CDR1 and CDR2 (germline): SEHNR, FQNEAQ (reference sequence). The CDR3 bases are TGTGCCAGCAGCTCCACGGATGACACTAAAGCTTTCTTT. Its translation: CASSSTDDTKAFF.

Concerning this clone itself: The junction differs from germline at one of its ends, possibly a read error. The chain's CDR3 is CVSRGTGYNSPLHF. In DNA form, the CDR3 reads TGTGTCAGCAGAGGGACAGGTTATAATTCACCCCTCCACTTT. The chain combines TRBV6-8 with TRBJ1-6; 8 bases are a match to TRBD1. The CDR3 length is 14 residues. The V gene's germline CDR1 is MNHGY and CDR2 SAAAGT.

This clone was recorded only once. The chain recombines TRBV19 with TRBJ1-5, with D possibly being TRBD1 (5 bases). The V end was cut by 8 bases, the J end by 6 bases, with 26 bases between. CDR1 and CDR2 (germline): LNHDA, SQIVND (reference sequence). The CDR3 has 17 amino acids. CDR3 amino acids: CASRDRRGGSSLQPQHF. The DNA of the CDR3 is TGTGCCAGTCGGGACCGTCGAGGTGGATCCTCACTTCAGCCCCAGCATTTT.

Of note for this clone: One end of the junction fails to match germline, which may point to a read error. Other nucleotide sequences from this sample produce the same CDR3. J is TRBJ1-5 and V is TRBV6-5; 10 positions agree with TRBD1. CDR3 length equals 15 residues. Germline CDR1 reads MNHEY; CDR2 reads SVGAGI. The CDR3 spells CASSTSTGGNQPQHF. For the CDR3, the DNA is TGTGCCAGCAGCACCTCGACAGGGGGCAATCAGCCCCAGCATTTC.

This sequence joins TRBV21-1 and TRBJ2-3; the DNA was not compared with TRBD2, the D call given in the table. TRBV21-1 is described as a pseudogene. The CDR3 length is 17 residues. CDR3: CASSKTRTSGCTDTQYF. The DNA of the CDR3 is TGTGCCAGCAGCAAGACTCGGACTAGCGGTTGCACAGATACGCAGTATTTT.

This sequence joins TRBV7-8 and TRBJ2-1; 8 bases are a match to TRBD1. The CDR3 covers 13 residues. The ends lost 5 bases at V and 6 bases at J; junction bases unmatched: 3. The germline V gene encodes CDR1 SGHVS and CDR2 FQNEAQ. The CDR3: CASSQDRGNEQFF. DNA of the CDR3: TGTGCCAGCAGCCAAGACAGGGGCAATGAGCAGTTCTTC.

This sequence joins TRBV7-2 and TRBJ2-3; no definite D call. The V gene's germline CDR1 is SGHTA and CDR2 FQGNSA. V was shortened by 4 bases and J by 4 bases, with 12 bases between the two germline ends. The CDR3 spans 14 residues. CDR3 coding DNA: TGTGCCAGCAGCTCCATCCTCGGTGCAGATACGCAGTATTTT. Protein: CASSSILGADTQYF.

This chain's CDR3 is CASSYSRRQPEKLFF. For the CDR3, the DNA is TGTGCCAGCAGTTACTCGAGAAGGCAGCCCGAAAAACTGTTTTTT. The chain uses TRBV6-2 or TRBV6-3 and TRBJ1-4; unclear D gene. The CDR3 consists of 15 residues. V was clipped by 0 bases and J by 8 bases, with 13 bases between them. Germline V gives CDR1 MNHEY, CDR2 SVGEGT.

This chain uses TRBV11-2 with TRBJ2-7; D may correspond to TRBD1 or TRBD2 (5 bases each). CDR1 is SGHAT, CDR2 FQNNGV, per germline. V dropped 1 base and J dropped 4 bases, with 11 bases sitting between them. The CDR3 length is 14 residues. CDR3 loop: CASSLVGDGYEQYF. Here the CDR3 DNA reads TGTGCCAGCAGCTTAGTAGGGGACGGATACGAGCAGTACTTC.

The V and J genes are TRBV6-2 or TRBV6-3 and TRBJ1-4, with 9 bases matching TRBD1. The CDR3 extends over 15 amino acids. Germline V gene sequence: CDR1 MNHEY, CDR2 SVGEGT. Trimming took 6 bases from V and 7 from J; bases not matched to a gene: 9. The CDR3 protein is CASSDPGQGGEKLFF. Written as DNA, the CDR3 is TGTGCCAGCAGCGATCCGGGACAGGGAGGTGAAAAACTGTTTTTT.

The rearrangement uses TRBV11-1 and TRBJ2-5, with D perhaps matching TRBD1 or TRBD2 (6 bases each). V lost 2 bases to trimming and J lost 5 bases, with 18 bases between them. This CDR3 has 16 amino acids. Germline lookup yields CDR1 SGHAT and CDR2 FQDESV (reference sequence). The CDR3 protein is CASSLLSGGGGETQYF. The CDR3 region has the DNA TGTGCCAGCAGCTTATTATCTGGAGGGGGTGGTGAGACCCAGTACTTC.

This sequence joins TRBV19 and TRBJ2-6; possible D gene TRBD1, 5 bases. The V gene's germline CDR1 is LNHDA and CDR2 SQIVND (reference sequence). CDR3 length: 15 residues. Deletions cut 7 bases from V and 1 base from J, with 11 bases between. The CDR3 DNA follows: TGTGCCAGTAAGGAAGCAGGGTCTGGGGCCAACGTCCTGACTTTC. It codes for CASKEAGSGANVLTF. Combining the CDR3 with reference TRBV19 and TRBJ2-6 gives the whole variable domain DGGITQSPKYLFRKEGQNVTLSCEQNLNHDAMYWYRQDPGQGLRLIYYSQIVNDFQKGDIAEGYSVSREKKESFPLTVTSAQKNPTAFYLCASKEAGSGANVLTFGAGSRLTVL.

This clone was picked up a small number of times. The chain employs TRBV28 and TRBJ1-2; no reliable D call. Germline CDR1 and CDR2: MDHEN and SYDVKM. With 8 bases removed from V and 4 bases from J, the gap between germline ends came to 11 bases. CDR3 length: 12 amino acids. Here the CDR3 reads CASSQTAYGYTF. CDR3 bases: TGTGCCAGCTCCCAAACGGCCTATGGCTACACCTTC.

The V call is TRBV27, the J call TRBJ1-1; no clear D gene. Germline V gene data show CDR1 as MNHEY and CDR2 as SMNVEV (reference sequence). V was trimmed by 2 bases and J by 1 base, leaving 8 bases between them. CDR3 length equals 14 residues. CDR3 sequence: CASSLNRRNTEAFF. Written as DNA, the CDR3 is TGTGCCAGCAGTTTAAACAGACGGAACACTGAAGCTTTCTTT.

This clone was observed a handful of times. CDR3 sequence: CATSRDRQIYEQYF. The CDR3 DNA reads as TGTGCCACCAGCAGGGACAGGCAGATCTACGAGCAGTACTTC. V is TRBV15 and J is TRBJ2-7; 7 bases fit TRBD1. Germline lookup yields CDR1 LNHNV and CDR2 YYDKDF (reference sequence). The junction had 5 bases not matched to a gene; V was cut back by 3 bases and J by 3 bases. The CDR3 spans 14 residues.

DNA for the CDR3: TGTGCCAGCTCATCCCTACTAGCGGTGATGGGGGAGACCCAGTACTTC. This encodes CASSSLLAVMGETQYF. The V gene is TRBV18, the J gene TRBJ2-5, with TRBD2 identical over 8 bases. Germline-derived CDR1 and CDR2 are KGHSH and LQKENI. V lost 5 bases and J lost 5; bases outside the gene matches: 13. The CDR3 is 16 amino acids.

The chain recombines TRBV10-3 with TRBJ2-6; the D is unclear. Germline values: CDR1 ENHRY, CDR2 SYGVKD. The CDR3 length is 11 residues. This CDR3 reads CVSTGANVLTF. Here the CDR3 DNA reads TGTGTTTCGACTGGGGCCAACGTCCTGACTTTC.

CDR3 sequence: CASSQEVPTQYF. CDR3 sequence (DNA): TGTGCCAGCAGCCAAGAGGTTCCTACGCAGTATTTT. The chain links TRBV3-1 (or the pseudogene TRBV3-2) to TRBJ2-3; D is uncertain. The V gene's germline CDR1 is LGHDT and CDR2 YNNKEL (reference sequence). Between the trimmed V and J ends, which lost 0 bases and 8 bases, there was a span of 6 bases. The CDR3 loop spans 12 amino acids.

The chain combines TRBV24-1 with TRBJ2-2; D is perhaps TRBD2 (6 bases). The germline V gene has CDR1 KGHDR and CDR2 SFDVKD. The CDR3 has 16 residues. V lost 1 base and J 2 bases, leaving 10 bases between the germline ends. CDR3 DNA sequence: TGTGCCACCAGTGATTTCACCGGGAGTAACACCGGGGAGCTGTTTTTT. Protein sequence: CATSDFTGSNTGELFF.

This clone was seen once. The chain recombines TRBV28 with TRBJ2-6, with unresolved D. Deletions cut 6 bases from V and 2 bases from J, with 8 bases between. The CDR3 spans 14 residues. The germline gives CDR1 MDHEN, CDR2 SYDVKM. Here the CDR3 DNA reads TGTGCCAGCAGGCACCCAGCTGGGGCCAACGTCCTGACTTTC. It codes for CASRHPAGANVLTF.

This clone occurred once. V gene TRBV29-1 combines with J gene TRBJ1-1; D unclear. CDR3 size: 14 residues. Trimming removed 3 bases from V and 3 bases from J, with 14 bases in between. Looked up from germline, CDR1 is SQVTM and CDR2 is ANQGSEA. This CDR3 reads CSVDPAYRDTEAFF. For the CDR3, the DNA is TGCAGCGTTGACCCCGCATATCGGGACACTGAAGCTTTCTTT.

On this clone itself: A junction boundary mismatches the germline segment, possibly from a read error. The chain couples TRBV5-4 to TRBJ1-2, with 7 bases that match TRBD1. The CDR3 is 11 residues long. Germline CDR1 SGHNT, CDR2 YYREEE (reference sequence). The CDR3 nucleotides are TGTGCCAGCAGCTCGGGACAGCGGCAACACTTC. Encoded protein: CASSSGQRQHF. Full variable domain (rest looked up from reference TRBV5-4 and TRBJ1-2): ETGVTQSPTHLIKTRGQQVTLRCSSQSGHNTVSWYQQALGQGPQFIFQYYREEENGRGNFPPRFSGLQFPNYSSELNVNALELDDSALYLCASSSGQRQHFGSGTRLTVV.

This chain connects TRBV30 to TRBJ2-2; D is uncertain. The CDR3 has 13 amino acids. Germline V gives CDR1 GTSNPN, CDR2 SVGIG (reference sequence). V lost 0 bases to trimming and J lost 7 bases, with 9 bases between them. In nucleotides, the CDR3 is TGTGCCTGGAGTGTCGGGCGAGACGGGGAGCTGTTTTTT. Its protein is CAWSVGRDGELFF.